This T cell receptor (beta chain) was captured in a study of siplizumab effects on memory and regulatory T cells. Note on this clone: Its target is unknown.

Whole-study results and caveats: Phenotypic classification as naive or memory proved unattainable for roughly 75-96% of proliferating CD4+ or CD8+ clones.

The CDR3 has 12 amino acids. Germline CDR1 reads SGHRS; CDR2 reads YFSETQ. V was shortened by 2 bases and J by 3 bases, with 4 bases between the two germline ends. TCRdb keeps only in-frame clones here, not all; method: immunoSEQ multiplex PCR. The sample includes 100,000 to 110,000 clones, 75% to 95% seen only once; the top ten take roughly 0.16%. Sequencing was performed on CD4+ T cells sorted from blood. The chain has TRBV5-1 and TRBJ2-3, with D uncertain. The TCR sequence derives from a human donor in good health. The chain's CDR3 is CASSLKTDTQYF. For the CDR3, the DNA is TGCGCCAGCAGCTTAAAAACAGATACGCAGTATTTT.